The present TCR beta chain was sequenced within a study of cytomegalovirus exposure and HLA in healthy donors. Concerning this clone: Its antigen remains unidentified.

The primer mix had 60 Vbeta and 13 Jbeta primers. Repertoires were generated with immunoSEQ multiplex PCR, while TCRdb's copy carries only in-frame clones and drops some. The sample has about 140,000 clones; approximately 57% are singletons. Study results and limitations: Diagnosis of cytomegalovirus status made by the classifier reportedly showed high specificity and sensitivity.

Deletions cut 0 bases from V and 2 bases from J, with 7 bases between. The CDR3 is 14 amino acids. The germline CDR1 and CDR2 sequences are SGDLS and YYNGEE. The sequenced sample was PBMCs. The source of this sequence is a male donor in good health and CMV-seronegative. The rearrangement joins TRBV9 to TRBJ2-3; the D is unclear. The chain's CDR3 is CASSVDRTTDTQYF. CDR3 sequence (DNA): TGTGCCAGCAGCGTAGACAGAACCACAGATACGCAGTATTTT.